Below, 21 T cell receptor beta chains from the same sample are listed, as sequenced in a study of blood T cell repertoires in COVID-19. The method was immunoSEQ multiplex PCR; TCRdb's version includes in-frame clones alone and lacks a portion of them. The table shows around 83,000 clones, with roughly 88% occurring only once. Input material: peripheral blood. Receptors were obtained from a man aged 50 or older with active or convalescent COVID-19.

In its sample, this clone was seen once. The CDR3 sequence is CATSDKTGGEFGTNEKLFF. The CDR3 DNA reads TGTGCCACCAGTGATAAGACAGGGGGCGAGTTTGGAACTAATGAAAAACTGTTTTTT. V gene TRBV24-1 combines with J gene TRBJ1-4, with 10 nucleotides matching TRBD1. Trimming removed 3 bases from V and 1 base from J; junction bases left unmatched: 10. The CDR3 is 19 amino acids. Per germline, CDR1 KGHDR and CDR2 SFDVKD.

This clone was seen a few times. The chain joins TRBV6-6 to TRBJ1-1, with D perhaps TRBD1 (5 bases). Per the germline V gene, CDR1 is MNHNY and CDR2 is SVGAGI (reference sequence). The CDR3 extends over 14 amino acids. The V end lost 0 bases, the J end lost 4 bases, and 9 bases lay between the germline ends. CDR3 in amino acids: CASSYSLQGTEAFF. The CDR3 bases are TGTGCCAGCAGTTACTCGTTGCAGGGCACTGAAGCTTTCTTT.

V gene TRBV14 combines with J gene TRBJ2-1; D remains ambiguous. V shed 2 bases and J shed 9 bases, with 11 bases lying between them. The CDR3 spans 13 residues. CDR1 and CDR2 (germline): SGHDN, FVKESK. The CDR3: CASSQIRGGEQFF. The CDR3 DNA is TGTGCCAGCAGCCAAATTCGCGGCGGTGAGCAGTTCTTC.

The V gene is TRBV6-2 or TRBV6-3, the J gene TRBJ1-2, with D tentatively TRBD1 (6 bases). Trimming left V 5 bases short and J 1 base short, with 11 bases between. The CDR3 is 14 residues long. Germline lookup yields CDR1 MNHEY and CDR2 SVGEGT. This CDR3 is CASSQTGLNYGYTF. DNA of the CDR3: TGTGCCAGCAGTCAGACAGGACTTAACTATGGCTACACCTTC.

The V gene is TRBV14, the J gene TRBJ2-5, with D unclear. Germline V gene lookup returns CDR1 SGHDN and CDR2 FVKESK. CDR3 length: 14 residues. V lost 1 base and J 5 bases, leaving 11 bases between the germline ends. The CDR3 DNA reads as TGTGCCAGCAGCCAAGCTTCGCTAGTGGAGACCCAGTACTTC. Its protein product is CASSQASLVETQYF.

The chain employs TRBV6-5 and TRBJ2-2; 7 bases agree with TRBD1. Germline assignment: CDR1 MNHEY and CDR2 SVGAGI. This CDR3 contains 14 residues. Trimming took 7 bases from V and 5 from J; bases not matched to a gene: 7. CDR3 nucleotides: TGTGCCAGCATTCCGGGACAGCAGACCGGGGAGCTGTTTTTT. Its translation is CASIPGQQTGELFF.

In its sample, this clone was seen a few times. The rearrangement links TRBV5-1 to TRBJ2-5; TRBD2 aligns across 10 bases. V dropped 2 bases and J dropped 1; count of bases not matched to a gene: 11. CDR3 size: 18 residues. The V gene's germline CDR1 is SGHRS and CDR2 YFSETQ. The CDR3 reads CASSFPGTSVRPQETQYF. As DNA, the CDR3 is TGCGCCAGCAGCTTCCCCGGGACTAGCGTACGTCCCCAAGAGACCCAGTACTTC.

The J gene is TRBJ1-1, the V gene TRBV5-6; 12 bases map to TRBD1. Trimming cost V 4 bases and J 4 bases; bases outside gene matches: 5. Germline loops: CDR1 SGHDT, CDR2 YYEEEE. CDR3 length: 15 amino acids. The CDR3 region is CASSRDRGLGTEAFF. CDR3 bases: TGTGCCAGCAGCCGGGACAGGGGGCTCGGCACTGAAGCTTTCTTT.

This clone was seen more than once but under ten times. CDR3 DNA: TGTGCCAGCAGCTCTCGGACTTCGTACCAAGAGACCCAGTACTTC. Translation: CASSSRTSYQETQYF. V gene TRBV7-2 combines with J gene TRBJ2-5, with D tentatively TRBD2 (5 bases). Trimming took off 4 bases at V and 0 bases at J, with 12 bases between the two ends. This CDR3 is 15 amino acids long. CDR1 and CDR2 (germline): SGHTA, FQGNSA.

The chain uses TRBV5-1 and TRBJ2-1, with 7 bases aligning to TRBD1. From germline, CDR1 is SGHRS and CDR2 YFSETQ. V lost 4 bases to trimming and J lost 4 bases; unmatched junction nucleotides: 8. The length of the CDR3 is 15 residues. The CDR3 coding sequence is TGCGCCAGCAGCCCAGCTGGGACAGATTACAATGAGCAGTTCTTC. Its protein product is CASSPAGTDYNEQFF. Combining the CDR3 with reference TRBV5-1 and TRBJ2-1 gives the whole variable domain KAGVTQTPRYLIKTRGQQVTLSCSPISGHRSVSWYQQTPGQGLQFLFEYFSETQRNKGNFPGRFSGRQFSNSRSEMNVSTLELGDSALYLCASSPAGTDYNEQFFGPGTRLTVL.

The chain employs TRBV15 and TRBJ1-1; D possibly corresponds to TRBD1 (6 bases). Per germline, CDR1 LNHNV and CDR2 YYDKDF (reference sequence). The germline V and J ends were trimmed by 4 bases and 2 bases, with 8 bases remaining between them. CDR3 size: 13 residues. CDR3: CATSTDSNTEAFF. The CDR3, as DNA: TGTGCCACCAGCACGGACAGCAACACTGAAGCTTTCTTT.

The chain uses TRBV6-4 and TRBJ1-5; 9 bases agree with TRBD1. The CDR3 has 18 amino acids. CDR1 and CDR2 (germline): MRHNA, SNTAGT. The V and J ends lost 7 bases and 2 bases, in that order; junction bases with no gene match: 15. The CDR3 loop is CASTPGQGIKDGNQPQHF. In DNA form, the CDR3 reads TGTGCCAGCACCCCGGGACAGGGAATAAAGGACGGCAATCAGCCCCAGCATTTT.

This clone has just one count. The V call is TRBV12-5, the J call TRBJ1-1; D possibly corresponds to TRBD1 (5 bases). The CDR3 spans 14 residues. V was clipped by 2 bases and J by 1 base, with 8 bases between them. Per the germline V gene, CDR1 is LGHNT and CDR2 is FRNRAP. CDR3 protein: CASGLTGGNTEAFF. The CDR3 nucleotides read TGTGCTAGTGGTTTGACGGGGGGGAACACTGAAGCTTTCTTT. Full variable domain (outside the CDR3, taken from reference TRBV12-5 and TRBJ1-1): DARVTQTPRHKVTEMGQEVTMRCQPILGHNTVFWYRQTMMQGLELLAYFRNRAPLDDSGMPKDRFSAEMPDATLATLKIQPSEPRDSAVYFCASGLTGGNTEAFFGQGTRLTVV.

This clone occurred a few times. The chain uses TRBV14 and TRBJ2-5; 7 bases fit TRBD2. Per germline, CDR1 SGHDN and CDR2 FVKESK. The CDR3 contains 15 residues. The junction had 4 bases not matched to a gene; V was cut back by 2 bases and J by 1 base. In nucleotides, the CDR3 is TGTGCCAGCAGCCAAAGAGGGAGGGTCCAAGAGACCCAGTACTTC. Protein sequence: CASSQRGRVQETQYF.

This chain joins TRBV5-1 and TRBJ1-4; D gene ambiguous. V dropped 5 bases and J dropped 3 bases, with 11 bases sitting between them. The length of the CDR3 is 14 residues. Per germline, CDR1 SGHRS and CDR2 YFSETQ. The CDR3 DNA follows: TGCGCCAGCAGATCCCTAGCAGCTAATGAAAAACTGTTTTTT. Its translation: CASRSLAANEKLFF.

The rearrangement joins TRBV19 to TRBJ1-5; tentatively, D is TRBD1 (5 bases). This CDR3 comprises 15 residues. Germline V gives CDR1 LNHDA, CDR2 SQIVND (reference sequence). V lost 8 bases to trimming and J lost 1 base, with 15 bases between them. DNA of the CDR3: TGTGCCAGTGCCCCGTGGTCAGGGAGCAATCAGCCCCAGCATTTT. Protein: CASAPWSGSNQPQHF.

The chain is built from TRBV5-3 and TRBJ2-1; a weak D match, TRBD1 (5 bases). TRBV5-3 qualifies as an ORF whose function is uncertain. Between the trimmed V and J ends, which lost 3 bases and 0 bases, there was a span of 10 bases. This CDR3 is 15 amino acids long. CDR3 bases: TGTGCCAGAAGCTCAGGGTCCAGCTCCTACAATGAGCAGTTCTTC. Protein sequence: CARSSGSSSYNEQFF.

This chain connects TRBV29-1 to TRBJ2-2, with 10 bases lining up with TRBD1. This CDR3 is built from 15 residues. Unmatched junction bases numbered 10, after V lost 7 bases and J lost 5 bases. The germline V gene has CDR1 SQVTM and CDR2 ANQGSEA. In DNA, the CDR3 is TGCAGCGCCGCTCGGACAGGGGGATATACCGGGGAGCTGTTTTTT. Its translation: CSAARTGGYTGELFF.

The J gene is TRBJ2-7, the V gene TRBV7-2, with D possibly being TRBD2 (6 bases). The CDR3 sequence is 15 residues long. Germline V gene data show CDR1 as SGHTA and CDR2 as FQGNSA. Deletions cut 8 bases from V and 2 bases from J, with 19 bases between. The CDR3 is CASGFTGLQAYEQYF. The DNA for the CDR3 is TGTGCCAGCGGTTTTACGGGACTTCAAGCCTACGAGCAGTACTTC. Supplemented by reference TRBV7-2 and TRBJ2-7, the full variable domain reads GAGVSQSPSNKVTEKGKDVELRCDPISGHTALYWYRQSLGQGLEFLIYFQGNSAPDKSGLPSDRFSAERTGGSVSTLTIQRTQQEDSAVYLCASGFTGLQAYEQYFGPGTRLTVT.

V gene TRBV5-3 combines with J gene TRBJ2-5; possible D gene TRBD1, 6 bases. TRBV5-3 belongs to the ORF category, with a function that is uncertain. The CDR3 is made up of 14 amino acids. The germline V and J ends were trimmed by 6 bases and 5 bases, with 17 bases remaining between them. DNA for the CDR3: TGTGCCAGAAACACTCCAGGGGAGAAGGAGACCCAGTACTTC. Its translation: CARNTPGEKETQYF.

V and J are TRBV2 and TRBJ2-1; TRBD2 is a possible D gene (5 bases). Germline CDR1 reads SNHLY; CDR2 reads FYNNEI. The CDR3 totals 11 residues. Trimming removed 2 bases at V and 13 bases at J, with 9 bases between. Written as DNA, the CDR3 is TGTGCCAGCAGTGAATCGACTACTCAGTTCTTC. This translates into CASSESTTQFF. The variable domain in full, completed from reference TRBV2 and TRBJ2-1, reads EPEVTQTPSHQVTQMGQEVILRCVPISNHLYFYWYRQILGQKVEFLVSFYNNEISEKSEIFDDQFSVERPDGSNFTLKIRSTKLEDSAMYFCASSESTTQFFGPGTRLTVL.